This T cell receptor beta chain was retrieved from a study of neurological immune-mediated disorders. The study drew its healthy controls from blood bank volunteers in Maryland, USA. Germline CDR1 and CDR2: MNHEY and SVGEGT. CDR3 size: 16 residues. V was shortened by 1 base and J by 2 bases, with 14 bases between the two germline ends. The sample holds one count of this clonotype. A 10-nucleotide random UMI tagged transcripts in template-switch 5'RACE cDNA synthesis. MiXCR, applied by TCRdb to the 5' RACE reads, yields one record per CDR3 protein. The sample has 72,000 or so distinct CDR3 sequences, 17% seen once; the top ten hold 15%.

Sequenced sample: PBMCs. The source of this sequence is a woman aged 40 to 50 in good health. The V and J genes are TRBV6-2 or TRBV6-3 and TRBJ2-5, with a possible D match to TRBD2 (5 bases). The CDR3 loop is CASSYYGGAEQETQYF. In nucleotides, the CDR3 is TGTGCCAGCAGTTACTATGGAGGAGCGGAGCAAGAGACCCAGTACTTC.